One sample yielded the 21 T cell receptor beta chains listed below, sequenced in a study of blood T cell repertoires in COVID-19. TCRdb's copy holds only in-frame clones and misses some; the assay was immunoSEQ multiplex PCR. This sample carries around 260,000 clones, over 75% of them seen once, and the ten largest clones take more than 10%. The sample taken for sequencing was peripheral blood. Receptor source: a human donor in a cohort sampled during active COVID-19.

CDR3 DNA sequence: TGTGCCAGCAGCTTAAACAGCCATAATTCACCCCTCCACTTT. Translated: CASSLNSHNSPLHF. The chain has TRBV7-2 and TRBJ1-6; no clear D. This CDR3 contains 14 residues. V was trimmed by 2 bases and J by 5 bases, leaving 7 bases between them. Germline CDR1 and CDR2: SGHTA and FQGNSA.

The chain uses TRBV18 and TRBJ2-2; D unresolved. The V end lost 3 bases, the J end lost 3 bases, and 11 bases lay between the germline ends. This CDR3 contains 15 residues. CDR1 and CDR2 from the germline V gene are KGHSH and LQKENI. CDR3 nucleotides: TGTGCCAGCTCACCCGACACCGTTTACACCGGGGAGCTGTTTTTT. Translated: CASSPDTVYTGELFF.

This sequence joins TRBV28 and TRBJ1-2, with 9 bases that match TRBD1. From germline, CDR1 is MDHEN and CDR2 SYDVKM. The V segment lost 2 bases and the J segment 7 bases; nucleotides outside the gene matches: 14. The CDR3 is 17 amino acids. This CDR3 is CASSLTGQGRIIGGYTF. The CDR3 nucleotides are TGTGCCAGCAGTTTAACGGGACAGGGTCGAATTATCGGTGGCTACACCTTC.

The sample holds a few counts of this clone. The chain combines TRBV12-5 with TRBJ2-7, with D possibly being TRBD2 (6 bases). CDR3 length: 11 residues. Germline V lookup: CDR1 LGHNT, CDR2 FRNRAP. Between the trimmed V and J ends, which lost 6 bases and 3 bases, there was a span of 6 bases. The DNA for the CDR3 is TGTGCTAGTGGGGAGGGCTACGAGCAGTACTTC. Translation: CASGEGYEQYF.

This clone was observed a few times. The chain recombines TRBV5-1 with TRBJ2-7; 11 bases map to TRBD2. CDR1 and CDR2 from the germline V gene are SGHRS and YFSETQ. Germline trimming cut 4 bases from V and 5 bases from J; bases unmatched to any gene: 8. This CDR3 has 15 amino acids. CDR3 sequence reads: CASSSLTSGNNEQYF. CDR3 sequence (DNA): TGCGCCAGCAGCAGCTTGACTAGCGGGAACAACGAGCAGTACTTC.

The chain is built from TRBV3-1 (or the pseudogene TRBV3-2) and TRBJ1-1; 7 bases match TRBD1. The CDR3 consists of 22 residues. The V gene's germline CDR1 is LGHDT and CDR2 YNNKEL (reference sequence). J gave up 1 base and V 4 bases, and 27 bases lay outside the gene matches. Here the CDR3 reads CASSRRPPLTGKGRWGNTEAFF. In nucleotides, the CDR3 is TGTGCCAGCAGCCGGAGGCCCCCATTGACAGGGAAGGGTCGTTGGGGGAACACTGAAGCTTTCTTT.

The chain carries TRBV4-3 and TRBJ1-1, with a possible D match to TRBD1 (5 bases). Looked up from germline, CDR1 is LGHNA and CDR2 is YSLEER. This CDR3 spans 13 amino acids. Trimming took off 1 base at V and 11 bases at J, with 14 bases between the two ends. CDR3 sequence (DNA): TGCGCCAGCAGCCAAGTTGGGGCCCGTCGCGCTTTCTTT. This encodes CASSQVGARRAFF.

This clone is a singleton in its sample. The V call is TRBV24-1, the J call TRBJ2-1; 9 bases are a match to TRBD2. CDR1 KGHDR and CDR2 SFDVKD come from the germline V gene. Germline trimming cut 7 bases from V and 10 bases from J; bases unmatched to any gene: 7. The CDR3 covers 13 residues. CDR3 region: CATRSSGTGEQFF. The CDR3 DNA sequence: TGTGCCACCAGATCTAGCGGGACGGGAGAGCAGTTCTTC.

The chain employs TRBV6-5 and TRBJ2-5, with TRBD1 matching 7 bases. Germline trimming cut 6 bases from V and 5 bases from J; bases unmatched to any gene: 9. Germline values: CDR1 MNHEY, CDR2 SVGAGI. The CDR3 spans 14 residues. For the CDR3, the DNA is TGTGCCAGCAGGGTGACAGGGCCCGGGGAGACCCAGTACTTC. It encodes CASRVTGPGETQYF.

The J gene is TRBJ2-5, the V gene TRBV6-5, with no clear D. CDR1 MNHEY and CDR2 SVGAGI come from the germline V gene. CDR3 length: 15 residues. V was cut by 8 bases and J by 0 bases, with 16 bases left in between. Here the CDR3 DNA reads TGTGCCAGCTCCGGCGGCCCGCTTCACCAAGAGACCCAGTACTTC. Residues: CASSGGPLHQETQYF.

A note on this clone: Sequence at one end of the junction differs from germline and may be a read error. V and J are TRBV18 and TRBJ1-1; the D is unclear. Looked up from germline, CDR1 is KGHSH and CDR2 is LQKENI. The CDR3 consists of 14 residues. Here the CDR3 DNA reads TGTGCCAGCTCACCACCGTTACAGACTACTGCAGCTTTCTTT. Translation gives CASSPPLQTTAAFF.

The rearrangement links TRBV27 to TRBJ1-6; TRBD1 aligns across 9 bases. Germline V CDR1 and CDR2: MNHEY, SMNVEV (reference sequence). V shed 8 bases, J shed 11 bases, and the junction held 13 bases outside the gene matches. The CDR3 is 15 residues long. The CDR3 DNA follows: TGTGCCAGCTCTATGGGGACAGGGAATTTTGCACCCCTCCACTTT. Translated, it gives CASSMGTGNFAPLHF.

The gene calls are TRBV9 and TRBJ2-1; D may be TRBD2 (7 bases). This CDR3 has 17 amino acids. The V end lost 4 bases, the J end lost 2 bases, and 19 bases lay between the germline ends. Germline CDR1 SGDLS, CDR2 YYNGEE. The CDR3: CASSNRLRGGTYNEQFF. In DNA form, the CDR3 reads TGTGCCAGCAGCAATAGACTTAGGGGGGGAACCTACAATGAGCAGTTCTTC.

The chain carries TRBV6-5 and TRBJ2-1, with 8 bases matching TRBD2. The germline CDR1 and CDR2 sequences are MNHEY and SVGAGI. The trim removed 4 bases at V and 0 bases at J, leaving 2 bases unmatched. The CDR3 is made up of 15 amino acids. The CDR3 spells CASSSSGSSYNEQFF. CDR3 in DNA: TGTGCCAGCAGTTCAAGCGGGAGCTCCTACAATGAGCAGTTCTTC.

V and J are TRBV21-1 and TRBJ2-4; the table's TRBD2 call for D was not verified on the DNA. TRBV21-1 is a pseudogene. The CDR3 length is 13 residues. The CDR3: CASSKLATDIQYF. The CDR3 coding sequence is TGTGCCAGCAGCAAACTAGCTACGGACATTCAGTACTTC.

V is TRBV28 and J is TRBJ1-2, with TRBD1 as a possible D gene (6 bases). Germline V gene lookup returns CDR1 MDHEN and CDR2 SYDVKM. The CDR3 has 14 residues. With 5 bases removed from V and 4 bases from J, the gap between germline ends came to 14 bases. The CDR3 DNA sequence: TGTGCCAGCAGTGTAGGGCAGGGGAGCTATGGCTACACCTTC. The encoded protein is CASSVGQGSYGYTF.

This clone has a single count. The chain links TRBV7-2 to TRBJ2-7; TRBD2 matches at 7 bases. V lost 4 bases and J lost 3; bases outside the gene matches: 6. Per germline, CDR1 SGHTA and CDR2 FQGNSA. CDR3 length: 14 residues. The CDR3 protein is CASSSQGGIYEQYF. CDR3 sequence (DNA): TGTGCCAGCAGCTCCCAGGGAGGGATCTACGAGCAGTACTTC.

This clone was found once. The V and J genes are TRBV7-8 and TRBJ1-6; D might be TRBD1 (5 bases). Germline V gives CDR1 SGHVS, CDR2 FQNEAQ. V shed 5 bases and J shed 6 bases, with 17 bases lying between them. There are 16 residues in the CDR3. The CDR3 spells CASSRSRTSVNSPLHF. CDR3 DNA sequence: TGTGCCAGCAGCAGATCAAGGACATCGGTTAATTCACCCCTCCACTTT.

The gene calls are TRBV29-1 and TRBJ2-1; the match to TRBD1 covers 7 bases. Trimming took 4 bases from V and 6 from J; bases not matched to a gene: 9. CDR3 length equals 14 residues. The germline gives CDR1 SQVTM, CDR2 ANQGSEA. DNA of the CDR3: TGCAGCGTTGTACCGGGACAGAGGGGCAATGAGCAGTTCTTC. It is translated as CSVVPGQRGNEQFF.

This clone has a single count. The chain recombines TRBV6-6 with TRBJ1-5; a weak D match, TRBD1 (5 bases). CDR3 length: 15 amino acids. Trimming took off 8 bases at V and 1 base at J, with 15 bases between the two ends. Germline V gene sequence: CDR1 MNHNY, CDR2 SVGAGI (reference sequence). The CDR3 region has the DNA TGTGCCAGCGGTTTAGGGGTAGGAAGCAATCAGCCCCAGCATTTT. Encoded protein: CASGLGVGSNQPQHF.

The chain combines TRBV2 with TRBJ2-5; D may be TRBD1 (6 bases). V was trimmed by 3 bases and J by 5 bases, leaving 13 bases between them. This CDR3 has 14 residues. Germline lookup yields CDR1 SNHLY and CDR2 FYNNEI. CDR3 sequence: CASSDHRARETQYF. CDR3 bases: TGTGCCAGCAGTGATCACAGGGCTCGGGAGACCCAGTACTTC.